A selection of T cell receptor beta chains follows, all from one sample in a study of T cells after posttransplantation cyclophosphamide. Assay: immunoSEQ multiplex PCR; the TCRdb copy retains only in-frame clones and omits some. Singletons are absent from the sample, which has tens of thousands of clones. The specimen sequenced was PBMCs. Receptors were obtained from a woman between 45 and 65 years old in good health and a related stem cell transplant donor. The CDR3 runs from the conserved cysteine through the conserved F or W. D genes are given only for firm matches. Only part of the rows carry a size: once, few, many, or a class if the clone is expanded.

J gene,D gene,clone size,V gene,CDR3 DNA,CDR3 protein
TRBJ1-5,NA,many,TRBV12-3/TRBV12-4,TGTGCCAGCAGTCCCGCAGCGTATAGCAATCAGCCCCAGCATTTT,CASSPAAYSNQPQHF
TRBJ2-1,TRBD2,many,TRBV11-2,TGTGCCAGCAGCTTTGGGACTAGACTACTTCCGACCTACAATGAGCAGTTCTTC,CASSFGTRLLPTYNEQFF
TRBJ1-1,NA,many,TRBV13,TGTGCCAGCAGCTTAGGGTCAGGGGTGAACACTGAAGCTTTCTTT,CASSLGSGVNTEAFF
TRBJ1-2,NA,few,TRBV7-2,TGTGCCAGCAGCCCTTTCAGGGTCTGGTATTTTCGGAATGGCTACACCTTC,CASSPFRVWYFRNGYTF
TRBJ2-7,NA,many,TRBV5-6,TGTGCCAGCAGCTTGGGATCCGCGGGCTATAGCTCCTACGAGCAGTACTTC,CASSLGSAGYSSYEQYF
TRBJ1-5,NA,many,TRBV10-3,TGTGCCATCAGTGAGGACAGTGCCAATCAGCCCCAGCATTTT,CAISEDSANQPQHF
TRBJ2-1,NA,many,TRBV12-3/TRBV12-4,TGTGCCAGCAGTTTTAGCTTAGTTCCCAATGAGCAGTTCTTC,CASSFSLVPNEQFF
TRBJ2-7,TRBD2,many,TRBV6-4,TGTGCCAGCAGTGCCACTAGCGGGAGATTCAACGAGCAGTACTTC,CASSATSGRFNEQYF
TRBJ1-5,TRBD1,many,TRBV4-1,TGCGCCAGCAGCCAGGAGGACAGGGATCAGCCCCAGCATTTT,CASSQEDRDQPQHF
TRBJ2-1,NA,many,TRBV5-1,TGCGCCAGTAAACAGTTCGGGGGTGGGTACAATGAGCAGTTCTTC,CASKQFGGGYNEQFF
TRBJ2-1,TRBD1,many,TRBV2,TGTGCCGGTAGGGACAGGGACTATGAGCAGTTCTTC,CAGRDRDYEQFF
TRBJ2-1,NA,many,TRBV7-9,TGTGCCAGCAATAGGGGCACCTCCTACAATGAGCAGTTCTTC,CASNRGTSYNEQFF
TRBJ1-3,NA,many,TRBV12-3/TRBV12-4,TGTGCCAGCAGTCAAGCGGTCTCTGGAAACACCATATATTTT,CASSQAVSGNTIYF
TRBJ1-2,NA,many,TRBV5-1,TGCGCCAGCAGCTTGGGGGAAGGGGCTCAAGGTGGCTACACCTTC,CASSLGEGAQGGYTF
TRBJ2-2,NA,many,TRBV7-9,TGTGCCAGCAGCTCAAACACCGGGGAGCTGTTTTTT,CASSSNTGELFF
TRBJ2-7,TRBD2,many,TRBV6-2/TRBV6-3,TGTGCCAGCAGACAAGCGGGAGATCGGTCGCGCGAGCAGTACTTC,CASRQAGDRSREQYF
TRBJ2-1,TRBD2,many,TRBV18,TGTGCCAGCTCATCAGTAAGTGGCGGACTAGCGGGAGGCTCCTACAATGAGCAGTTCTTC,CASSSVSGGLAGGSYNEQFF
TRBJ1-2,TRBD1,few,TRBV6-5,TGTGCCAGCAGTCCCCCCCCCGGGACAGCTGGCTACACCTTC,CASSPPPGTAGYTF
TRBJ2-3,TRBD1,many,TRBV7-9,TGTGCCAGCAGCCCCCTTGGGACAGGGGGCACAGATACGCAGTATTTT,CASSPLGTGGTDTQYF
TRBJ2-7,NA,many,TRBV24-1,TGTGCCACCAGTGATGACACAACCTACGAGCAGTACTTC,CATSDDTTYEQYF
TRBJ1-2,NA,NA,TRBV5-1,TGCGCCAGCAGCTTGGAGTCGGGGGACTATGGCTACACCTTC,CASSLESGDYGYTF
TRBJ2-7,TRBD2,NA,TRBV9,TGTGCCAGCAGCGCCTTACTAGCGGGAGGCGTCGACGAGCAGTACTTC,CASSALLAGGVDEQYF
TRBJ2-3,TRBD2,many,TRBV5-1,TGCGCCAGCAGCGTGACCGGCGGGAGGGAGGCAGATACGCAGTATTTT,CASSVTGGREADTQYF
TRBJ2-1,TRBD2,many,TRBV19,TGTGCCAGTAGCCGCCGGGACGGACTAGTTAACAATGAGCAGTTCTTC,CASSRRDGLVNNEQFF
TRBJ1-1,NA,NA,TRBV25-1,TGTGCCAGCAGTGAACGTGCCGGGGGGAAAGGCACTGAAGCTTTCTTT,CASSERAGGKGTEAFF
TRBJ1-1,NA,many,TRBV19,TGTGCCAGTAGTATAGTAAAACGGGGGACTGAAGCTTTCTTT,CASSIVKRGTEAFF
TRBJ1-6,TRBD1,few,TRBV7-9,TGTGCCAGCGAACTCCCGGGACAGGGAGACCAGGGCTGGAATTCACCCCTCCACTTT,CASELPGQGDQGWNSPLHF
TRBJ1-3,NA,many,TRBV11-2,TGTGCCAGCAGCGTCACCGGTTACTTTTCTGGAAACACCATATATTTT,CASSVTGYFSGNTIYF
TRBJ2-4,NA,many,TRBV28,TGTGCCAGCATTGGGACAGTGGGAGGTTCTGCCAAAAACATTCAGTACTTC,CASIGTVGGSAKNIQYF
TRBJ2-5,TRBD2,many,TRBV7-2,TGTGCCAGCAGCTTATCCAGCGGGAGGCAAGAGACCCAGTACTTC,CASSLSSGRQETQYF
TRBJ1-1,NA,NA,TRBV28,TGTGCCAGCAGCCCCGGGTGGCCCACTGAAGCTTTCTTT,CASSPGWPTEAFF
TRBJ2-7,NA,many,TRBV28,TGTGCCAGCAGTTTAATGGCGGTGCCCAATCACTACGAGCAGTACTTC,CASSLMAVPNHYEQYF
TRBJ1-5,TRBD1,NA,TRBV27,TGTGCCAGCAGTTTAGGGTTCAGGGACAGCCTAGGGTCAATATCGCCCCAGCATTTT,CASSLGFRDSLGSISPQHF
TRBJ2-1,TRBD2,few,TRBV13,TGTGCCAGCAGCTTAGCGGCTAGCGGGAGGGCCCTCAATGAGCAGTTCTTC,CASSLAASGRALNEQFF
TRBJ2-1,TRBD1,few,TRBV9,TGTGCCAGCAGCGCCCCGGGACAGGGACCCAATGAGCAGTTCTTC,CASSAPGQGPNEQFF
TRBJ2-3,NA,many,TRBV7-9,TGTGCCAGCAGCTTCGGTTTCATCATCACAGATACGCAGTATTTT,CASSFGFIITDTQYF
TRBJ1-1,TRBD1,NA,TRBV27,TGTGCCAGCAGTTTCTCGATGGGACAGGGGAGCGACACTGAAGCTTTCTTT,CASSFSMGQGSDTEAFF